This TCR beta chain was recorded in a study of blood T cell repertoires in COVID-19 (dated by TCRdb to 2020 to 2022). About the investigation overall: Samples covering the acute and convalescent phases of COVID-19 were provided by collaborators in the United States, Italy and Spain. The sample metadata nearly always contained a de-identified subject ID, COVID-19 status, age in years and sex. The repertoires were released in a freely available public database intended as a resource for research on the immune response to SARS-CoV-2. Samples were obtained from the ongoing ImmuneRACE study (first 160 participants) and from 1,254 subjects provided by 6 global collaborators. HLA class I and class II types, where available, came from metadata supplied by the sample provider rather than from assay-based typing. Deeply sampled blood TCRbeta repertoires from subjects exposed to, actively infected with, or recovered from COVID-19 were included in the dataset. The material from the prospective study consisted of cDNA or gDNA derived from T cells, B-cell-depleted T cells, or PBMCs.

Collaborating institutions collected whole blood in K2EDTA tubes following their own protocols. For TCRbeta analysis, collaborators shipped samples in one of three forms: frozen whole blood, isolated PBMCs, or DNA extracted from either of those sample types. There are 16 amino acids in the CDR3, from cysteine to phenylalanine inclusive. CDR3 DNA only is kept here, 48 bases in frame from base 1. In the germline V gene, CDR1 corresponds to MNHNS and CDR2 to SASEGT. The trim is 0 bases for V and 0 bases for J, with a gap of 9 bases between the germline ends. This clone was observed a few times. It has no known antigen specificity. The input lacks base qualities; no much larger clone sits a single base away. The full study reports these points: The amount of clinical and demographic metadata varied by source and participant and was provided uncurated.

TCRbeta CDR3 regions were amplified from genomic DNA by means of the immunoSEQ Assay, a bias-controlled multiplex PCR. In the original analysis: The number of nucleated cells in each sample was estimated by amplification of reference gene primers within the assay. Sequence reads were collapsed and filtered to measure the absolute abundance of every unique TCRbeta CDR3 rearrangement. Productive Simpson clonality was computed per sample as the square root of Simpson's diversity index over productive rearrangements. Here the immuneACCESS table is served through TCRdb, limited to in-frame sequences with V and J called. Missing clones are a known gap in these copies; in checked studies unresolved V genes cover under half, and the rest lacks a known reason. V and J calls plus clone size are reproduced from that table; the DNA served to infer D and trimming. The sample data list roughly 95,000 clones, and roughly four fifths of these were observed just once. Clones ranked in the top ten supply 6% to 7.5% of the sample.

The source material was peripheral blood. This clonotype was sampled from a man aged 50 to 59 with active or convalescent COVID-19. The chain uses TRBV6-1 and TRBJ1-3; there is no confident call for the D gene. The sequenced DNA: TGTGCCAGCAGTGAAGCTGCGGGCTCCTCTGGAAACACCATATATTTT. It translates to CASSEAAGSSGNTIYF.